Each of the 20 T cell receptor beta chains below was sequenced from the same sample in a study of response to subunit inactivated influenza vaccine. TCRdb called the RT-PCR reads again in MiXCR, with one record for every CDR3 protein. The repertoire holds over 750,000 distinct CDR3 sequences, with about 20% as singletons. The sample here was PBMCs from blood, taken 4 to 6 days after vaccination. The source is a man aged 45-65 years who received an inactivated influenza vaccine.

This chain links TRBV7-2 with TRBJ2-7; 9 positions match TRBD2. This CDR3 contains 13 residues. V trimming: 4 bases; J trimming: 5 bases; junction bases outside the gene matches: 3. CDR1 is SGHTA and CDR2 is FQGNSA in the germline V gene. The CDR3 DNA reads TGTGCCAGCAGCTCCGCTAGCGGGAACGAGCAGTACTTC. The encoded protein is CASSSASGNEQYF.

This rearrangement joins TRBV20-1 to TRBJ2-5; 8 nucleotides match TRBD1. V lost 1 base and J lost 6; bases outside the gene matches: 1. Germline values: CDR1 DFQATT, CDR2 SNEGSKA (reference sequence). The CDR3 runs 12 residues. This chain's CDR3 is CSARAGGQTQYF. The CDR3 DNA sequence: TGCAGTGCTAGAGCAGGGGGCCAGACCCAGTACTTC.

This clonotype showed up just once. The CDR3 DNA reads as TGTGCCAGCAGCTTAGTACAGGGTTCTAGCACAGATACGCAGTATTTT. Protein: CASSLVQGSSTDTQYF. The chain joins TRBV7-6 to TRBJ2-3, with a weak D call TRBD1 (6 bases). V gave up 1 base and J gave up 0 bases, with 11 bases separating them. This CDR3 has 16 amino acids. Germline CDR1 reads SGHVS; CDR2 reads FNYEAQ.

There are many counts of this clonotype. V is TRBV10-3 and J is TRBJ1-6; unclear D gene. Trimming removed 2 bases from V and 6 bases from J, with 8 bases in between. CDR1 is ENHRY and CDR2 is SYGVKD in the germline V gene. The CDR3 runs 14 residues. The CDR3 reads CAISENSRNSPLHF. CDR3 in DNA: TGTGCCATCAGTGAGAACAGCCGTAATTCACCCCTCCACTTT.

This clonotype has a count of ten or more. The CDR3 sequence: CASSLRAEQYF. The CDR3 bases are TGTGCCAGCAGTTTAAGGGCCGAGCAGTACTTC. The chain uses TRBV12-3 or TRBV12-4 and TRBJ2-7, with D unclear. This CDR3 spans 11 amino acids. V was pared by 2 bases and J by 6 bases, with 5 bases between.

This clonotype was counted only a few times. V gene TRBV9 combines with J gene TRBJ2-7, with D uncertain. The CDR3 is made up of 12 amino acids. Deletions cut 9 bases from V and 2 bases from J, with 12 bases between. Germline V gene data show CDR1 as SGDLS and CDR2 as YYNGEE. In DNA form, the CDR3 reads TGTGCCAAACCGGTGGAGACCTACGAGCAGTACTTC. Protein sequence: CAKPVETYEQYF.

J is TRBJ2-5 and V is TRBV2, with D hard to call. CDR1 and CDR2 (germline): SNHLY, FYNNEI. This CDR3 has 16 residues. V was clipped by 6 bases and J by 6 bases, with 23 bases between them. CDR3 bases: TGTGCCAGCAGCCATGCTCGGGCCACCAAGCTGAAGACCCAGTACTTC. Amino acids: CASSHARATKLKTQYF.

This clonotype turned up a few times. CDR3 sequence: CATSPTRGQGDGNTIYF. In nucleotides, the CDR3 is TGTGCCACCAGTCCCACCCGGGGACAGGGTGATGGAAACACCATATATTTT. This chain uses TRBV24-1 with TRBJ1-3; 9 bases agree with TRBD1. This CDR3 region has 17 residues. Germline CDR1 reads KGHDR; CDR2 reads SFDVKD. Losses at the gene ends were 6 bases for V and 3 bases for J; bases not matched to a gene: 11.

This clonotype showed up just a few times. The V call is TRBV7-2, the J call TRBJ2-7; D is unclear. The V end was cut by 5 bases, the J end by 0 bases, with 20 bases between. This CDR3 is built from 17 residues. Germline CDR1 SGHTA, CDR2 FQGNSA. CDR3 protein: CASSPLGTGRNSYEQYF. In DNA form, the CDR3 reads TGTGCCAGCAGCCCCTTAGGCACCGGCAGAAACTCCTACGAGCAGTACTTC.

V is TRBV25-1 and J is TRBJ2-7, with 10 positions matching TRBD1. The V segment lost 1 base and the J segment 6 bases; nucleotides outside the gene matches: 3. Germline lookup yields CDR1 MGHDK and CDR2 SYGVNS. The CDR3 is 14 amino acids. The CDR3 nucleotides read TGTGCCAGCAGTGAATCATGGACAGGGGGCGAGCAGTACTTC. It translates to CASSESWTGGEQYF.

This clonotype was seen only a few times. The V gene is TRBV5-5, the J gene TRBJ2-7, with a weak D call TRBD2 (7 bases). The germline V gene encodes CDR1 SGHKS and CDR2 YYEKEE (reference sequence). This CDR3 is built from 13 residues. V gave up 4 bases and J gave up 6 bases, with 14 bases separating them. CDR3 DNA: TGTGCCAGCAGCCTTCGCGGGGGCGCCGAGCAGTACTTC. It specifies CASSLRGGAEQYF.

J is TRBJ2-3 and V is TRBV7-9, with D tentatively TRBD1 or TRBD2 (6 bases each). Germline V gene data show CDR1 as SEHNR and CDR2 as FQNEAQ (reference sequence). The CDR3 loop spans 16 amino acids. V was pared by 6 bases and J by 2 bases, with 18 bases between. In nucleotides, the CDR3 is TGTGCCAGCAGTACCGAAGGGGGGCGGCTCACAGATACGCAGTATTTT. Protein sequence: CASSTEGGRLTDTQYF.

This rearrangement joins TRBV7-6 to TRBJ1-2; weak D call: TRBD1 (5 bases). The CDR3 is made up of 16 amino acids. CDR1 and CDR2 from the germline V gene are SGHVS and FNYEAQ. The ends were cut back, 2 bases at V and 6 bases at J, with 19 bases in the middle. The DNA of the CDR3 is TGTGCCAGCAGCTTACGGGCCCGGGGCAGGGTAAATGGCTACACCTTC. It translates to CASSLRARGRVNGYTF.

This chain joins TRBV7-2 and TRBJ2-1; 9 bases agree with TRBD2. The V gene end was trimmed by 5 bases and the J gene end by 7 bases; junction bases not matched to a gene: 9. This CDR3 is built from 15 residues. Per the germline V gene, CDR1 is SGHTA and CDR2 is FQGNSA. In DNA form, the CDR3 reads TGTGCCAGCAGCCAGAGAGCGGGGGGTTCTAATGAGCAGTTCTTC. Protein product: CASSQRAGGSNEQFF. Filled out from reference TRBV7-2 and TRBJ2-1, the complete variable domain reads GAGVSQSPSNKVTEKGKDVELRCDPISGHTALYWYRQSLGQGLEFLIYFQGNSAPDKSGLPSDRFSAERTGGSVSTLTIQRTQQEDSAVYLCASSQRAGGSNEQFFGPGTRLTVL.

This chain links TRBV20-1 with TRBJ1-5, with D uncertain. Trimming took 1 base from V and 5 from J, leaving 18 bases between them. Germline loops: CDR1 DFQATT, CDR2 SNEGSKA (reference sequence). This CDR3 contains 16 residues. CDR3 loop: CSARGYNLAPYQPQHF. For the CDR3, the DNA is TGCAGTGCTAGAGGTTATAATCTAGCTCCCTATCAGCCCCAGCATTTT.

This clonotype was detected many times. The J gene is TRBJ1-1, the V gene TRBV5-1; D is perhaps TRBD1 (5 bases). The CDR3 has 11 residues. V was cut by 5 bases and J by 10 bases, with 12 bases left in between. Germline V gene lookup returns CDR1 SGHRS and CDR2 YFSETQ. The CDR3 nucleotides are TGCGCCAGCAGGGAAGAAACAGGAGCTTTCTTT. Protein: CASREETGAFF. Together with reference TRBV5-1 and TRBJ1-1, the CDR3 gives the full variable domain: KAGVTQTPRYLIKTRGQQVTLSCSPISGHRSVSWYQQTPGQGLQFLFEYFSETQRNKGNFPGRFSGRQFSNSRSEMNVSTLELGDSALYLCASREETGAFFGQGTRLTVV.

The J gene is TRBJ2-7, the V gene TRBV6-2 or TRBV6-3, with 9 nucleotides matching TRBD1. The CDR3 sequence is 14 residues long. Germline V gene lookup returns CDR1 MNHEY and CDR2 SVGEGT. The trim removed 2 bases at V and 9 bases at J, leaving 8 bases unmatched. CDR3 protein: CASSYGDRAISQYF. CDR3 coding DNA: TGTGCCAGCAGTTACGGGGACAGGGCCATCTCGCAGTACTTC.

This chain connects TRBV5-1 to TRBJ1-2; D is possibly TRBD1 (5 bases). CDR1 and CDR2 from the germline V gene are SGHRS and YFSETQ. The CDR3 runs to 14 residues. Trimming left V 4 bases short and J 4 bases short, with 14 bases between. CDR3 DNA: TGCGCCAGCAGCCCTCGGGGGTCCGTCTATGGCTACACCTTC. Amino acid sequence: CASSPRGSVYGYTF. Full variable domain (missing parts from reference TRBV5-1 and TRBJ1-2): KAGVTQTPRYLIKTRGQQVTLSCSPISGHRSVSWYQQTPGQGLQFLFEYFSETQRNKGNFPGRFSGRQFSNSRSEMNVSTLELGDSALYLCASSPRGSVYGYTFGSGTRLTVV.

This clonotype came up a few times. The chain links TRBV10-3 to TRBJ1-1; TRBD1 is a possible D gene (5 bases). V shed 9 bases and J shed 2 bases, with 13 bases lying between them. The CDR3 sequence is 13 residues long. Germline CDR1 is ENHRY and CDR2 is SYGVKD. CDR3 coding DNA: TGTGCCATTGCCGGGGCCCCAAACACTGAAGCTTTCTTT. Amino acids: CAIAGAPNTEAFF.

The table lists this clonotype with a few counts. The CDR3 region is CASAPQQGVTEAFF. The DNA for the CDR3 is TGCGCCAGCGCCCCCCAACAGGGGGTCACTGAAGCTTTCTTT. The chain combines TRBV4-3 with TRBJ1-1; 8 positions agree with TRBD1. The V segment lost 8 bases and the J segment 4 bases; nucleotides outside the gene matches: 9. The V gene's germline CDR1 is LGHNA and CDR2 YSLEER. The CDR3 is 14 residues long.